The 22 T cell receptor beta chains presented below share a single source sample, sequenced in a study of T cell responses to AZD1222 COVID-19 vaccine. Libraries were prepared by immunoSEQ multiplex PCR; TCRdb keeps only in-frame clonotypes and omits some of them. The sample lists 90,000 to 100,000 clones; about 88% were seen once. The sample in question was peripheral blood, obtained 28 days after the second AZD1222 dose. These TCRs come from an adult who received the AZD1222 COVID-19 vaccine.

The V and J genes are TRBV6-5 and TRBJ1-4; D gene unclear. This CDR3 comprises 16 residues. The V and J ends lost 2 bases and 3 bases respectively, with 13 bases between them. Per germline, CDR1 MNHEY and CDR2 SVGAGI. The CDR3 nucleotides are TGTGCCAGCAGTTACAGTTTAGCTAACCCTAATGAAAAACTGTTTTTT. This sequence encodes CASSYSLANPNEKLFF.

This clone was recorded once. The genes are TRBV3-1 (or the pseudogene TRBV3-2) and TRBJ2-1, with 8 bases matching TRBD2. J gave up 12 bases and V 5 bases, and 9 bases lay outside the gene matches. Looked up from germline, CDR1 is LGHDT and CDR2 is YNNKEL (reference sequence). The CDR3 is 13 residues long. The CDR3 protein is CASSILAAQGQFF. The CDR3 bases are TGTGCCAGCAGCATACTAGCGGCCCAGGGGCAGTTCTTC.

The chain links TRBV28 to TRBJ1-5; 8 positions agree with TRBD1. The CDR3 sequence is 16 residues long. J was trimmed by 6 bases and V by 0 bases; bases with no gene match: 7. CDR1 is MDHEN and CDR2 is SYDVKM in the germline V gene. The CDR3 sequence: CASSLWRGTGGQPQHF. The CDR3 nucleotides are TGTGCCAGCAGTTTATGGAGGGGAACAGGGGGTCAGCCCCAGCATTTT.

As DNA, the CDR3 is TGTGCCAGTAGCAGGAACCCAGGGGGCGCGAACACTGAAGCTTTCTTT. Translating it yields CASSRNPGGANTEAFF. The chain carries TRBV19 and TRBJ1-1; 8 bases align to TRBD1. Per the germline V gene, CDR1 is LNHDA and CDR2 is SQIVND (reference sequence). The CDR3 runs 16 residues. The ends lost 6 bases at V and 1 base at J; junction bases unmatched: 10. Full variable domain (outside the CDR3, taken from reference TRBV19 and TRBJ1-1): DGGITQSPKYLFRKEGQNVTLSCEQNLNHDAMYWYRQDPGQGLRLIYYSQIVNDFQKGDIAEGYSVSREKKESFPLTVTSAQKNPTAFYLCASSRNPGGANTEAFFGQGTRLTVV.

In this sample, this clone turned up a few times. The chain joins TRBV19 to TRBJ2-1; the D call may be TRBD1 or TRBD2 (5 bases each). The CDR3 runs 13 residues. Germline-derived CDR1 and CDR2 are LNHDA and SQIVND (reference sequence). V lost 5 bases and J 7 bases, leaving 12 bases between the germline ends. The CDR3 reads CASSLRGVNEQFF. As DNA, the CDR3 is TGTGCCAGTAGTCTGAGAGGGGTGAATGAGCAGTTCTTC.

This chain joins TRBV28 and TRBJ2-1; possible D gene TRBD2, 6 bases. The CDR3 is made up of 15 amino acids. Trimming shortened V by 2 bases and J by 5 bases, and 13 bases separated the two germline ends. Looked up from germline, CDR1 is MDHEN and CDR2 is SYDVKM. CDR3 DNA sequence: TGTGCCAGCAGTTTAGTTACTAGCCCTCACAATGAGCAGTTCTTC. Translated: CASSLVTSPHNEQFF.

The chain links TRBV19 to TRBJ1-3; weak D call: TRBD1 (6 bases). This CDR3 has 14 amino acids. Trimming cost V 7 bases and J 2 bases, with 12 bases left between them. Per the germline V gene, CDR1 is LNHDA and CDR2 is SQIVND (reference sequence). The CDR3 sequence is CASTNRAAGNTIYF. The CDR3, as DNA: TGTGCCAGTACCAACAGGGCCGCTGGAAACACCATATATTTT.

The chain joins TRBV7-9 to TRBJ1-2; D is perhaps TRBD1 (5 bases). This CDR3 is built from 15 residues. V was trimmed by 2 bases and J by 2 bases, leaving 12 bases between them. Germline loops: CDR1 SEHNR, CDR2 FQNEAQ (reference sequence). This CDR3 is CASSLFDSPNYGYTF. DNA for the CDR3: TGTGCCAGCAGCTTATTCGACAGCCCGAACTATGGCTACACCTTC.

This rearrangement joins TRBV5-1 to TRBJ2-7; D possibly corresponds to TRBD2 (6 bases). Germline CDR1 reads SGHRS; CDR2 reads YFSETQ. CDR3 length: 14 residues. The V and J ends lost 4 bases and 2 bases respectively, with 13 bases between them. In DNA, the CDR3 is TGCGCCAGCAGCCCCGGGACTCCTACCTACGAGCAGTACTTC. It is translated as CASSPGTPTYEQYF.

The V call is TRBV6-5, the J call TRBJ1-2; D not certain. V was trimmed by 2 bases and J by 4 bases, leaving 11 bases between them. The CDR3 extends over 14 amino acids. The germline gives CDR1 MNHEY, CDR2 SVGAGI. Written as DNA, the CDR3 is TGTGCCAGCAGTTACCAGAAAGGGAGCTATGGCTACACCTTC. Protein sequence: CASSYQKGSYGYTF.

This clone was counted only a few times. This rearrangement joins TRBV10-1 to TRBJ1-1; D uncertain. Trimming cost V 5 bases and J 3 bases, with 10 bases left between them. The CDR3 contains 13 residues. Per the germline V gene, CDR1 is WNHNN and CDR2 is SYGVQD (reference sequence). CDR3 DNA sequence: TGCGCCAGCAGTATCGGCGGGTACACTGAAGCTTTCTTT. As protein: CASSIGGYTEAFF.

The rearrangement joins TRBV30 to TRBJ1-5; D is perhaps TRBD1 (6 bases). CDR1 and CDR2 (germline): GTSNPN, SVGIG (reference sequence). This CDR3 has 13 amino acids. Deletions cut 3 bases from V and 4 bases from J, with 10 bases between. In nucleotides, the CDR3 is TGTGCCTGGAGACAGGGTACTAATCAGCCCCAGCATTTT. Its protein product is CAWRQGTNQPQHF.

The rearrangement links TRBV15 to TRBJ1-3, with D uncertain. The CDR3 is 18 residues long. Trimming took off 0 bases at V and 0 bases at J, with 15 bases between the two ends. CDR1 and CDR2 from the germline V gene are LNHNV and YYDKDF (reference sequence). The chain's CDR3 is CATSRDSGRTSSGNTIYF. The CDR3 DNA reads TGTGCCACCAGCAGAGATTCGGGCAGAACGAGCTCTGGAAACACCATATATTTT.

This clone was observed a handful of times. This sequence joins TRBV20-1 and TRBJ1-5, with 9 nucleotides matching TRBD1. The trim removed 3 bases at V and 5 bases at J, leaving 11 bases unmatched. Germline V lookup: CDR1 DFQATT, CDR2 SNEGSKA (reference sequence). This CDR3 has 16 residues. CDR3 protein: CSASKPEGTGHQPQHF. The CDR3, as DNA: TGCAGTGCTAGTAAACCGGAAGGGACAGGGCATCAGCCCCAGCATTTT.

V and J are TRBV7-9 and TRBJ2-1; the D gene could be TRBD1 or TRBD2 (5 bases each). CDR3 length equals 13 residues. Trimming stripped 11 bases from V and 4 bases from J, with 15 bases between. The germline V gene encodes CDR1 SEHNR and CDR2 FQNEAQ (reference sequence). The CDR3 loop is CAEGRVGYNEQFF. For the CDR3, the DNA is TGTGCCGAGGGCAGGGTGGGTTACAATGAGCAGTTCTTC.

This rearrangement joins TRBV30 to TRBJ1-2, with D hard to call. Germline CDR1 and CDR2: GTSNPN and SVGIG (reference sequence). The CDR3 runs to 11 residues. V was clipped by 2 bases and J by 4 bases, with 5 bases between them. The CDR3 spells CAWSPTYGYTF. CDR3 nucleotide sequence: TGTGCCTGGAGTCCTACCTATGGCTACACCTTC.

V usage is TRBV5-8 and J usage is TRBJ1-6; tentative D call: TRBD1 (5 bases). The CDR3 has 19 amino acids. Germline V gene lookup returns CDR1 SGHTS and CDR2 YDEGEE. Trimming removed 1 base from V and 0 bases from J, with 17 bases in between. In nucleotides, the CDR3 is TGTGCCAGCAGCTTGTTTCTTCAAACGGGACGCTCCTATAATTCACCCCTCCACTTT. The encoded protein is CASSLFLQTGRSYNSPLHF.

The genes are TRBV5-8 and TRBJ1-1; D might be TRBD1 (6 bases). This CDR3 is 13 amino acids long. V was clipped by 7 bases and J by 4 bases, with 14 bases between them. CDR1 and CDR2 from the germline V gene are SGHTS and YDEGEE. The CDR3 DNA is TGTGCCAGCGGACGACAGGTGGGCACTGAAGCTTTCTTT. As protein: CASGRQVGTEAFF.

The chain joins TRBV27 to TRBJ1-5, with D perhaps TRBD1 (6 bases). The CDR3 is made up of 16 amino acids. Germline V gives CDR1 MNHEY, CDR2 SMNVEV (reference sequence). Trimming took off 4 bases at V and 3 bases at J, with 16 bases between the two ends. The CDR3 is CASSYLADRYNQPQHF. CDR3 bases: TGTGCCAGCAGTTATCTAGCCGACAGGTACAATCAGCCCCAGCATTTT.

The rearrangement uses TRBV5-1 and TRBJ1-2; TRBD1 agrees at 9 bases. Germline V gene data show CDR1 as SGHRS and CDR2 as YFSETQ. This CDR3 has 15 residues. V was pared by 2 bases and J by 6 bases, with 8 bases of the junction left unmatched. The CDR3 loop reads CASSLVPGTGNGYTF. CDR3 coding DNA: TGCGCCAGCAGCTTAGTACCAGGGACAGGGAATGGCTACACCTTC.

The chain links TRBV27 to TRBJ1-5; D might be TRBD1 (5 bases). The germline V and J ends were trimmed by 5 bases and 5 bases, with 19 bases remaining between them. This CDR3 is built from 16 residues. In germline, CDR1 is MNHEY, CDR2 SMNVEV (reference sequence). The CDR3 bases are TGTGCCAGCAGTCCACCCCGCGGGGGAAGTCATCAGCCCCAGCATTTT. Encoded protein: CASSPPRGGSHQPQHF.

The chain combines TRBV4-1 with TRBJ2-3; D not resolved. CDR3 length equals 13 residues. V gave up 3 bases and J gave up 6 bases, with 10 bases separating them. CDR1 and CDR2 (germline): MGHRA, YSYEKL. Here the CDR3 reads CASSQWNLDTQYF. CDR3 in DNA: TGCGCCAGCAGCCAGTGGAATTTGGATACGCAGTATTTT.